A single sample gave rise to the 27 T cell receptor beta chains below, sequenced in a study of T-cell memory formation after mild COVID-19. MiXCR was run by TCRdb on the 5' RACE reads, yielding one entry per CDR3 protein. The table shows approximately 570,000 distinct CDR3 sequences, with approximately 18% occurring only once. Input material: PBMCs or a T cell subset sorted from them (not recorded which). Source of these receptors: an adult woman who had mild COVID-19 (a few samples of this study predate the infection). Cell type and time point are not known.

This clonotype was counted only a few times. The rearrangement uses TRBV27 and TRBJ1-1; 9 bases are shared with TRBD1. With 3 bases clipped from V and 5 bases from J, the junction kept 4 bases outside the gene matches. The germline V gene encodes CDR1 MNHEY and CDR2 SMNVEV (reference sequence). The CDR3 runs to 14 residues. CDR3 sequence: CASSFTGGKTEAFF. For the CDR3, the DNA is TGTGCCAGCAGTTTCACAGGGGGCAAGACTGAAGCTTTCTTT.

This clonotype came up many times. The chain is built from TRBV18 and TRBJ2-7, with D unclear. This CDR3 has 16 amino acids. The germline CDR1 and CDR2 sequences are KGHSH and LQKENI. V lost 6 bases and J lost 5, with 23 bases in between. CDR3 amino acids: CASSPSDKNPPHEQYF. CDR3 sequence (DNA): TGTGCCAGCTCCCCCAGCGATAAAAACCCGCCCCACGAGCAGTACTTC.

The gene calls are TRBV15 and TRBJ1-1; D gene uncertain. The CDR3 is made up of 15 amino acids. Germline V gene sequence: CDR1 LNHNV, CDR2 YYDKDF (reference sequence). V lost 2 bases and J lost 1, with 11 bases in between. This CDR3 is CATSRSDGSNTEAFF. CDR3 nucleotide sequence: TGTGCCACCAGCAGATCGGACGGGTCGAACACTGAAGCTTTCTTT.

In this sample, this clonotype turned up once. The chain employs TRBV10-3 and TRBJ1-2; a weak D match, TRBD1 (5 bases). The CDR3 loop spans 14 amino acids. CDR1 and CDR2 (germline): ENHRY, SYGVKD. Trimming stripped 3 bases from V and 4 bases from J, with 12 bases between. The CDR3 protein is CAISEPPGTYGYTF. The CDR3 DNA follows: TGTGCCATCAGTGAACCCCCGGGGACCTATGGCTACACCTTC.

There are a few counts of this clonotype. V gene TRBV20-1 combines with J gene TRBJ1-5; D gene uncertain. The ends were cut back, 3 bases at V and 0 bases at J, with 9 bases in the middle. The germline V gene encodes CDR1 DFQATT and CDR2 SNEGSKA (reference sequence). CDR3 length equals 14 residues. The CDR3 sequence is CSASTGLSNQPQHF. DNA of the CDR3: TGCAGTGCTAGTACCGGGCTTAGCAATCAGCCCCAGCATTTT.

This clonotype was counted a few times. This chain links TRBV5-1 with TRBJ2-1; D ambiguous. The ends were cut back, 0 bases at V and 9 bases at J, with 7 bases in the middle. Germline CDR1 is SGHRS and CDR2 is YFSETQ. The CDR3 sequence is 12 residues long. The CDR3 DNA reads TGCGCCAGCAGCTTGGCCTTTGGTGAGCAGTTCTTC. It yields the protein CASSLAFGEQFF.

There are a few counts of this clonotype. V and J are TRBV6-5 and TRBJ1-2; a weak D match, TRBD1 (6 bases). The CDR3 runs 13 residues. CDR1 is MNHEY and CDR2 is SVGAGI in the germline V gene. V lost 2 bases, J lost 4 bases, and 8 bases lay in between. This chain's CDR3 is CASSYGGAYGYTF. CDR3 bases: TGTGCCAGCAGTTACGGGGGGGCCTATGGCTACACCTTC.

There are a few counts of this clonotype. The chain recombines TRBV20-1 with TRBJ2-5, with 11 nucleotides matching TRBD1. The CDR3 contains 14 residues. After removal of 6 bases from V and 4 bases from J, the junction contained 7 bases not matched to a gene. Per the germline V gene, CDR1 is DFQATT and CDR2 is SNEGSKA (reference sequence). The CDR3: CSARRTGGIETQYF. CDR3 DNA: TGCAGTGCCCGACGGACAGGGGGCATAGAGACCCAGTACTTC.

This clonotype was seen ten or more times. The chain links TRBV7-9 to TRBJ2-1; the match to TRBD1 covers 8 bases. Losses at the gene ends were 5 bases for V and 4 bases for J; bases not matched to a gene: 4. In germline, CDR1 is SEHNR, CDR2 FQNEAQ (reference sequence). The CDR3 spans 14 residues. CDR3 amino acids: CASSHGTGYNEQFF. CDR3 sequence (DNA): TGTGCCAGCAGCCACGGGACAGGTTACAATGAGCAGTTCTTC. Using reference TRBV7-9 and TRBJ2-1 for the parts outside the CDR3, the full variable domain is DTGVSQNPRHKITKRGQNVTFRCDPISEHNRLYWYRQTLGQGPEFLTYFQNEAQLEKSRLLSDRFSAERPKGSFSTLEIQRTEQGDSAMYLCASSHGTGYNEQFFGPGTRLTVL.

This sequence joins TRBV4-1 and TRBJ2-2, with TRBD2 matching over 16 bases. CDR1 and CDR2 (germline): MGHRA, YSYEKL. This CDR3 spans 20 amino acids. Trimming at V came to 3 bases and at J to 3 bases, leaving 10 bases not matched to a gene. CDR3 DNA sequence: TGCGCCAGCAGCCACCCCAGACCGGGACTAGCGGGGGGGGACACCGGGGAGCTGTTTTTT. Its translation is CASSHPRPGLAGGDTGELFF.

This clonotype showed up just a few times. This rearrangement joins TRBV27 to TRBJ2-2, with 7 bases matching TRBD1. The germline gives CDR1 MNHEY, CDR2 SMNVEV (reference sequence). The CDR3 spans 12 residues. V lost 5 bases, J lost 7 bases, and 1 base stayed unmatched. Written as DNA, the CDR3 is TGTGCCAGCAGTCGACAGGGCGGGGAGCTGTTTTTT. This sequence encodes CASSRQGGELFF.

This clonotype was recorded a few times. The chain uses TRBV4-2 and TRBJ2-7, with TRBD2 matching 7 bases. V shed 1 base and J 2 bases; nucleotides not matched to a gene: 5. The CDR3 runs to 15 residues. The germline V gene encodes CDR1 LGHNA and CDR2 YNFKEQ. CDR3 sequence: CASSQVVGGPYEQYF. Written as DNA, the CDR3 is TGTGCCAGCAGCCAAGTAGTGGGAGGGCCCTACGAGCAGTACTTC.

This chain links TRBV20-1 with TRBJ1-5; D is undetermined. Trimming removed 0 bases at V and 4 bases at J, with 7 bases between. The CDR3 has 13 residues. Germline CDR1 and CDR2: DFQATT and SNEGSKA (reference sequence). The CDR3 loop reads CSARENKNQPQHF. The CDR3 bases are TGCAGTGCTAGAGAGAACAAAAATCAGCCCCAGCATTTT.

The rearrangement uses TRBV6-4 and TRBJ2-2, with D uncertain. The length of the CDR3 is 13 residues. Trimming removed 0 bases from V and 4 bases from J, with 3 bases in between. Germline-derived CDR1 and CDR2 are MRHNA and SNTAGT. In DNA, the CDR3 is TGTGCCAGCAGTGACTCGACCACCGGGGAGCTGTTTTTT. This codes for CASSDSTTGELFF.

This clonotype turned up a few times. This rearrangement joins TRBV7-2 to TRBJ2-1, with unresolved D. Deletions cut 3 bases from V and 9 bases from J, with 9 bases between. Germline CDR1 and CDR2: SGHTA and FQGNSA. The CDR3 spans 12 residues. The CDR3 nucleotides read TGTGCCAGCAGCTTGCCCTGGGGTGAGCAGTTCTTC. This codes for CASSLPWGEQFF.

This clonotype was observed a handful of times. The rearrangement joins TRBV6-2 or TRBV6-3 to TRBJ2-2, with 11 positions matching TRBD2. With 1 base clipped from V and 5 bases from J, the junction kept 9 bases outside the gene matches. Germline assignment: CDR1 MNHEY and CDR2 SVGEGT. There are 18 residues in the CDR3. DNA of the CDR3: TGTGCCAGCAGTTACTTGACAAGGGGACTAGCGGTGACCGGGGAGCTGTTTTTT. Translating it yields CASSYLTRGLAVTGELFF.

This clonotype occurred a few times. V and J are TRBV7-8 and TRBJ2-2, with a possible D match to TRBD1 (5 bases). Germline assignment: CDR1 SGHVS and CDR2 FQNEAQ. CDR3 size: 15 residues. Deletions cut 4 bases from V and 4 bases from J, with 13 bases between. Here the CDR3 DNA reads TGTGCCAGCAGCTCTAGACAGAGGAGCACCGGGGAGCTGTTTTTT. Translating it yields CASSSRQRSTGELFF.

The rearrangement uses TRBV2 and TRBJ2-3; a possible D gene is TRBD2 (5 bases). CDR3 length: 14 residues. CDR1 and CDR2 from the germline V gene are SNHLY and FYNNEI. V was pared by 10 bases and J by 6 bases, with 20 bases between. The CDR3 sequence: CATDGVLNRDTQYF. The CDR3 bases are TGTGCCACCGACGGGGTCTTGAATCGGGATACGCAGTATTTT. Full variable domain (rest looked up from reference TRBV2 and TRBJ2-3): EPEVTQTPSHQVTQMGQEVILRCVPISNHLYFYWYRQILGQKVEFLVSFYNNEISEKSEIFDDQFSVERPDGSNFTLKIRSTKLEDSAMYFCATDGVLNRDTQYFGPGTRLTVL.

The chain carries TRBV7-8 and TRBJ1-6; D unresolved. The V gene lost 2 bases and the J gene lost 5 bases, with 13 bases spanning the gap. The germline gives CDR1 SGHVS, CDR2 FQNEAQ. The CDR3 has 16 amino acids. The CDR3 DNA reads TGTGCCAGCAGCTTAACCACAGTGAACGATAATTCACCCCTCCACTTT. Residues: CASSLTTVNDNSPLHF. Based on the CDR3 plus reference TRBV7-8 and TRBJ1-6, the full variable domain is GAGVSQSPRYKVAKRGQDVALRCDPISGHVSLFWYQQALGQGPEFLTYFQNEAQLDKSGLPSDRFFAERPEGSVSTLKIQRTQQEDSAVYLCASSLTTVNDNSPLHFGNGTRLTVT.

The gene calls are TRBV7-8 and TRBJ2-3; 14 bases match TRBD2. V lost 10 bases and J lost 2; bases outside the gene matches: 14. The germline V gene has CDR1 SGHVS and CDR2 FQNEAQ. This CDR3 region has 18 residues. CDR3 coding DNA: TGTGCCACCCGAACCGGGACTAGCGGGGGTTCCCTCACAGATACGCAGTATTTT. Amino acids: CATRTGTSGGSLTDTQYF.

The CDR3: CASSLDLLGVDEQFF. The CDR3 DNA reads TGTGCCAGCAGCTTAGATTTATTAGGGGTGGATGAGCAGTTCTTC. The chain combines TRBV11-2 with TRBJ2-1; D is possibly TRBD1 (5 bases). Germline CDR1 reads SGHAT; CDR2 reads FQNNGV. Trimming took 0 bases from V and 8 from J, leaving 14 bases between them. This CDR3 contains 15 residues.

The gene calls are TRBV28 and TRBJ2-1, with 7 positions matching TRBD2. The CDR3 is 16 amino acids. CDR1 is MDHEN and CDR2 is SYDVKM in the germline V gene. J gave up 0 bases and V 3 bases, and 5 bases lay outside the gene matches. The CDR3 sequence is CASSFSLALSYNEQFF. In DNA, the CDR3 is TGTGCCAGCAGTTTCTCACTAGCGCTCTCCTACAATGAGCAGTTCTTC.

In this sample, this clonotype turned up a few times. The chain links TRBV9 to TRBJ2-2; 14 nucleotides align to TRBD2. Germline V gene lookup returns CDR1 SGDLS and CDR2 YYNGEE. V lost 4 bases and J lost 7; bases outside the gene matches: 12. The CDR3 has 18 amino acids. The CDR3 loop is CASSTETGLAGVHGELFF. The CDR3 DNA sequence: TGTGCCAGCAGCACCGAAACGGGACTAGCGGGAGTGCACGGGGAGCTGTTTTTT.

This clonotype has a count of ten or more. The rearrangement links TRBV6-2 or TRBV6-3 to TRBJ2-4, with a weak D call TRBD1 (5 bases). Deletions cut 7 bases from V and 3 bases from J, with 7 bases between. CDR3 length: 12 amino acids. Germline CDR1 reads MNHEY; CDR2 reads SVGEGT. This chain's CDR3 is CASTDSKNIQYF. In nucleotides, the CDR3 is TGTGCCAGCACCGACAGCAAAAACATTCAGTACTTC.

This clonotype was picked up many times. The chain links TRBV5-1 to TRBJ2-1, with 9 nucleotides matching TRBD1. CDR1 and CDR2 (germline): SGHRS, YFSETQ. Losses at the gene ends were 2 bases for V and 4 bases for J; bases not matched to a gene: 10. The CDR3 is 17 residues long. CDR3 DNA: TGCGCCAGCAGCTTAGAGACAGGGGGAGAACCTTACAATGAGCAGTTCTTC. Amino acids: CASSLETGGEPYNEQFF.

This clonotype was seen a handful of times. The chain is built from TRBV20-1 and TRBJ2-4, with 8 nucleotides matching TRBD1. This CDR3 has 12 residues. Germline V lookup: CDR1 DFQATT, CDR2 SNEGSKA (reference sequence). Unmatched junction bases numbered 0, after V lost 0 bases and J lost 8 bases. The CDR3 bases are TGCAGTGCTAGAGAGGACAGGGACATTCAGTACTTC. It translates to CSAREDRDIQYF.

This clonotype was found a few times. V and J are TRBV4-1 and TRBJ2-7; 9 bases match TRBD1. The CDR3 length is 16 residues. The germline V gene encodes CDR1 MGHRA and CDR2 YSYEKL. Unmatched junction bases numbered 6, after V lost 0 bases and J lost 3 bases. The CDR3 sequence is CASSQETGQGSYEQYF. The CDR3 DNA reads TGCGCCAGCAGCCAAGAAACCGGACAGGGGAGCTACGAGCAGTACTTC.